The entry below describes one TCR beta chain. No antigen is known for it. Separate cDNA molecules received unique molecular identifiers, which the library attached to them. As processed by the authors: Ranging from roughly 23,224 to 750,000, TCR counts per sample had a median value of 95,638. Each CDR3 protein is one row after TCRdb ran MiXCR on the reads. TCRdb, not the original authors, processed these V and J calls. In the table there are 95,000 to 150,000 distinct CDR3 sequences, roughly 8.5% of which are singletons. The sample originates from a study of human T cells and chemical hapten exposure. Study details: Variability of per-sample TCR yields stemmed mainly from small differences in pooled library volume. Study-wide points: The study found that DPC sensitization did not change TCRs above 1 in 1000 frequency.

The CDR3 is 16 residues long. V shed 1 base and J shed 0 bases, with 14 bases lying between them. Per germline, CDR1 SGHKS and CDR2 YYEKEE (reference sequence). Unfractionated whole blood served as the source for total RNA extraction. This chain joins TRBV5-5 and TRBJ2-7, with a tentative D call TRBD1 (6 bases). Sequencing was carried out using whole blood. This clonotype was obtained from a human donor in good health. Some clones in this sample may be carry-over from other donors' samples. CDR3 amino acids: CASSLPRDKASYEQYF. DNA of the CDR3: TGTGCCAGCAGCTTGCCCCGGGACAAGGCCTCCTACGAGCAGTACTTC.